This T cell receptor (beta chain) was sequenced for a study of shared clonotypes between healthy human individuals. Overall study context: Per-donor plates numbered three CD4 naive, three CD4 memory, two CD8 naive and one CD8 memory.

After removal of 1 base from V and 8 bases from J, the junction contained 8 bases not matched to a gene. Germline-derived CDR1 and CDR2 are LGHNA and YSLEER. This CDR3 has 16 residues. Replicate PCRs run on sorted subsets employed roughly 190 ng DNA, approximately 30,000 T cell genomes. The method was immunoSEQ multiplex PCR; TCRdb's version includes in-frame clones alone and lacks a portion of them. This table holds roughly 2.1 million clones, 90% to 95% found once. Positive CCR7 selection of CD45RO-negative cells yielded the naive CD8 cells, and terminally differentiated effector memory CD45RA+ cells were excluded.

The receptor was isolated from a man aged 18 to 30 in good health. Some clones in this sample may be carry-over from other donors' samples. The gene calls are TRBV4-3 and TRBJ2-1; 10 nucleotides match TRBD1. Sequencing was carried out using naive CD8+ T cells from PBMCs. CDR3 residues: CASSQVRDRGGDEQFF. CDR3 DNA sequence: TGCGCCAGCAGCCAAGTACGGGACAGGGGTGGGGATGAGCAGTTCTTC.